This passage covers 30 T cell receptor beta chains from one sample sequenced in a study of identical twins (dated by TCRdb to 2016 to 2018). The library was generated by 5' RACE. The instrument was an Illumina HiSeq 2000. The public reads were run again by TCRdb, first through fastp at Q25 and then through MiXCR, and only productive beta chains were kept. Rows with a matching CDR3 protein are joined into one entry that keeps the most common DNA and genes. The sample table shows about 240,000 distinct CDR3 sequences, and more than 9.5% are seen once. The ten largest clonotypes hold around 4% of the sample. The same specimen was also included in a second study, on yellow fever vaccine responses in identical twins.

The sequenced sample consisted of memory (CD45RO+) T cells sorted from blood. Sample cell subset or site, as interpreted from the label and publication: CD45RO+ enriched T cells. The receptors originated from a young woman in good health.

This CDR3 reads CASSEGRTGELFF. CDR3 nucleotide sequence: TGTGCCAGCAGTGAAGGGAGAACCGGGGAGCTGTTTTTT. The chain combines TRBV2 with TRBJ2-2, with no clear D. Germline CDR1 is SNHLY and CDR2 is FYNNEI. Trimming pared 1 base from V and 5 bases from J, leaving 5 bases between. This CDR3 region has 13 residues.

V and J are TRBV4-2 and TRBJ2-1; 9 bases match TRBD2. Germline V gives CDR1 LGHNA, CDR2 YNFKEQ. V lost 1 base, J lost 8 bases, and 6 bases stayed unmatched. There are 15 residues in the CDR3. The CDR3 DNA follows: TGTGCCAGCAGCCAAGGGGCGGGAGGGGACGATGAGCAGTTCTTC. As protein: CASSQGAGGDDEQFF.

This clonotype was counted a few times. The chain employs TRBV3-1 and TRBJ2-5; no clear D. Germline loops: CDR1 LGHDT, CDR2 YNNKEL (reference sequence). This CDR3 has 15 residues. V gave up 1 base and J gave up 4 bases, with 13 bases separating them. The CDR3 reads CASSQVAGFRETQYF. CDR3 DNA sequence: TGTGCCAGCAGCCAAGTTGCTGGGTTTCGAGAGACCCAGTACTTC.

V gene TRBV29-1 combines with J gene TRBJ2-1; D is perhaps TRBD2 (6 bases). Germline V CDR1 and CDR2: SQVTM, ANQGSEA. The CDR3 extends over 15 amino acids. V was shortened by 6 bases and J by 0 bases, with 15 bases between the two germline ends. The DNA for the CDR3 is TGCAGCGTGTTAGCCCGGGAGTTCTCCTACAATGAGCAGTTCTTC. This codes for CSVLAREFSYNEQFF.

In this sample, this clonotype turned up a few times. The V call is TRBV10-3, the J call TRBJ2-7, with 9 nucleotides matching TRBD2. Trimming removed 4 bases from V and 5 bases from J; junction bases left unmatched: 6. The CDR3 covers 14 residues. CDR1 and CDR2 from the germline V gene are ENHRY and SYGVKD. The CDR3 nucleotides are TGTGCCATCAGTGGGAGGACTAGCGCCGACGAGCAGTACTTC. This codes for CAISGRTSADEQYF.

The V call is TRBV7-9, the J call TRBJ2-2, with 10 bases identical to TRBD1. The germline CDR1 and CDR2 sequences are SEHNR and FQNEAQ (reference sequence). The V and J ends lost 4 bases and 7 bases, in that order; junction bases with no gene match: 9. The CDR3 sequence is 16 residues long. CDR3 residues: CASSSTGTGENGELFF. The CDR3 DNA reads as TGTGCCAGCAGCTCCACCGGGACAGGGGAGAACGGGGAGCTGTTTTTT.

In this sample, this clonotype turned up many times. For the CDR3, the DNA is TGTGCCAGCAGCCGGGCAGGAGGCCAAGAGACCCAGTACTTC. It codes for CASSRAGGQETQYF. The V and J genes are TRBV11-2 and TRBJ2-5; D is perhaps TRBD2 (5 bases). V was pared by 5 bases and J by 1 base, with 11 bases between. Germline CDR1 reads SGHAT; CDR2 reads FQNNGV. CDR3 size: 14 residues.

This clonotype has only a few counts. V gene TRBV5-1 combines with J gene TRBJ1-1, with D perhaps matching TRBD1 (5 bases). Germline CDR1 reads SGHRS; CDR2 reads YFSETQ. Between the trimmed V and J ends, which lost 4 bases and 1 base, there was a span of 11 bases. The CDR3 covers 14 residues. The CDR3 spells CASSQGATNTEAFF. CDR3 DNA sequence: TGCGCCAGCAGCCAAGGGGCAACGAACACTGAAGCTTTCTTT.

This clonotype was counted many times. The chain is built from TRBV10-3 and TRBJ2-7; D remains ambiguous. Trimming removed 3 bases at V and 11 bases at J, with 26 bases between. Germline assignment: CDR1 ENHRY and CDR2 SYGVKD. The CDR3 length is 16 residues. CDR3: CAISEGIAGPRVFKYF. The CDR3 DNA reads TGTGCCATCAGTGAAGGCATCGCAGGACCTCGCGTATTTAAGTACTTC.

This clonotype appeared a few times. CDR3 loop: CASSLTEIEAFF. For the CDR3, the DNA is TGTGCCAGCAGTTTAACGGAAATTGAAGCTTTCTTT. The chain couples TRBV12-3 or TRBV12-4 to TRBJ1-1, with D unclear. Trimming took off 2 bases at V and 7 bases at J, with 8 bases between the two ends. The CDR3 extends over 12 amino acids.

This clonotype has just a few counts. The chain joins TRBV6-2 or TRBV6-3 to TRBJ2-2; unclear D gene. The germline V and J ends were trimmed by 7 bases and 4 bases, with 7 bases remaining between them. CDR3 length: 12 amino acids. From germline, CDR1 is MNHEY and CDR2 SVGEGT. CDR3 sequence reads: CASTRVTGELFF. DNA of the CDR3: TGTGCCAGCACCCGTGTCACCGGGGAGCTGTTTTTT.

This clonotype was counted ten times or more. The rearrangement uses TRBV20-1 and TRBJ2-7; D may be TRBD1 or TRBD2 (6 bases each). Germline V lookup: CDR1 DFQATT, CDR2 SNEGSKA (reference sequence). The CDR3 loop spans 15 amino acids. The V gene lost 2 bases and the J gene lost 1 base, with 15 bases spanning the gap. The CDR3 DNA sequence: TGCAGTGCTAGAAACCTCGGGGGCGGTTCCTACGAGCAGTACTTC. This sequence encodes CSARNLGGGSYEQYF.

This clonotype was counted a few times. The chain recombines TRBV9 with TRBJ2-3; D is perhaps TRBD2 (5 bases). Trimming shortened V by 0 bases and J by 3 bases, and 17 bases separated the two germline ends. The CDR3 has 17 residues. From germline, CDR1 is SGDLS and CDR2 YYNGEE. CDR3 sequence reads: CASSVAPGGSRTDTQYF. CDR3 bases: TGTGCCAGCAGCGTAGCCCCTGGCGGGTCGAGGACAGATACGCAGTATTTT.

The chain is built from TRBV20-1 and TRBJ2-3; a weak D match, TRBD2 (5 bases). The CDR3 has 15 residues. V was trimmed by 6 bases and J by 0 bases, leaving 16 bases between them. Germline V CDR1 and CDR2: DFQATT, SNEGSKA (reference sequence). The CDR3 DNA is TGCAGTGCCCCCCGGGTAGCGCAAAGCACAGATACGCAGTATTTT. Residues: CSAPRVAQSTDTQYF.

This chain links TRBV10-3 with TRBJ1-1; 10 nucleotides agree with TRBD1. This CDR3 is 13 amino acids long. The trim removed 6 bases at V and 7 bases at J, leaving 5 bases unmatched. Germline V gene data show CDR1 as ENHRY and CDR2 as SYGVKD. CDR3 sequence reads: CAIRTGTGDEAFF. In DNA form, the CDR3 reads TGTGCCATCAGAACCGGGACAGGGGATGAAGCTTTCTTT.

This clonotype occurred a few times. The chain joins TRBV5-8 to TRBJ2-1, with D possibly TRBD2 on 6 matching bases. Trimming left V 2 bases short and J 5 bases short, with 14 bases between. CDR3 size: 15 residues. The V gene's germline CDR1 is SGHTS and CDR2 YDEGEE. Here the CDR3 reads CASSFGDSVHNEQFF. For the CDR3, the DNA is TGTGCCAGCAGCTTCGGGGACTCCGTGCACAATGAGCAGTTCTTC.

This clonotype was seen repeatedly, ten times or more. This chain joins TRBV28 and TRBJ2-7; 10 nucleotides align to TRBD1. Germline CDR1 MDHEN, CDR2 SYDVKM. The CDR3 contains 15 residues. The V and J ends lost 5 bases and 4 bases, in that order; junction bases with no gene match: 8. CDR3 nucleotides: TGTGCCAGCAGTGACCCGGGACAGGGGAGGTACGAGCAGTACTTC. Its protein is CASSDPGQGRYEQYF.

The rearrangement joins TRBV20-1 to TRBJ1-5; a possible D gene is TRBD1 (6 bases). Germline V gene data show CDR1 as DFQATT and CDR2 as SNEGSKA (reference sequence). V was trimmed by 2 bases and J by 0 bases, leaving 8 bases between them. The CDR3 sequence is 14 residues long. The CDR3 spells CSARWTDSNQPQHF. DNA of the CDR3: TGCAGTGCTAGATGGACAGATAGCAATCAGCCCCAGCATTTT.

This clonotype was observed many times. The chain has TRBV5-1 and TRBJ2-1, with D unresolved. The germline gives CDR1 SGHRS, CDR2 YFSETQ. V was pared by 0 bases and J by 6 bases, with 7 bases between. The CDR3 has 13 amino acids. CDR3 sequence reads: CASSLDSFNEQFF. CDR3 nucleotide sequence: TGCGCCAGCAGCTTGGACAGTTTCAATGAGCAGTTCTTC.

On this clonotype itself: Given a much more abundant clone one base away, this may be a read error. This chain joins TRBV27 and TRBJ2-2; D may be TRBD2 (6 bases). V shed 6 bases and J shed 7 bases, with 21 bases lying between them. The CDR3 has 16 amino acids. Germline CDR1 reads MNHEY; CDR2 reads SMNVEV (reference sequence). This CDR3 reads CASSSSAGTYGGELFF. The CDR3 DNA sequence: TGTGCCAGCAGCTCCTCCGCGGGAACATATGGCGGGGAGCTGTTTTTT.

On this clonotype: An end of the junction does not agree with germline; a read error may underlie this. This sequence joins TRBV7-7 and TRBJ2-3; no reliable D call. The CDR3 consists of 14 residues. From germline, CDR1 is SSHAT and CDR2 FNYEAQ (reference sequence). DNA of the CDR3: TGTGCTAGCAGCTCCCTGGCCTGGGCAGATACGCAGTATTTT. Its translation is CASSSLAWADTQYF.

This rearrangement joins TRBV5-1 to TRBJ2-7; D gene ambiguous. V was cut by 0 bases and J by 5 bases, with 9 bases left in between. CDR3 length: 13 residues. Germline V gene lookup returns CDR1 SGHRS and CDR2 YFSETQ. In DNA, the CDR3 is TGCGCCAGCAGCTTGGGGGCCCTCGACGAGCAGTACTTC. It specifies CASSLGALDEQYF.

The chain links TRBV12-1 to TRBJ2-2; the table's D call, TRBD1, has no DNA check behind it. TRBV12-1 is a known pseudogene. CDR3 size: 19 residues. CDR3: CACSFGLRDRGIGTGELFF. For the CDR3, the DNA is TGTGCCTGCAGCTTTGGGCTTCGGGACAGGGGCATAGGCACCGGGGAGCTGTTTTTT.

This clonotype was recorded at least ten times. CDR3 in amino acids: CASSPGIQETQYF. The CDR3 DNA sequence: TGTGCCAGCAGCCCGGGAATTCAAGAGACCCAGTACTTC. V is TRBV7-3 and J is TRBJ2-5, with D possibly being TRBD2 (5 bases). V was cut by 5 bases and J by 2 bases, with 9 bases left in between. The CDR3 is 13 residues long. Germline lookup yields CDR1 SGHTA and CDR2 FQGTGA.

In this sample, this clonotype turned up a few times. The chain employs TRBV20-1 and TRBJ2-1; tentative D call: TRBD1 (5 bases). Germline V CDR1 and CDR2: DFQATT, SNEGSKA (reference sequence). The CDR3 runs to 11 residues. Deletions cut 6 bases from V and 9 bases from J, with 12 bases between. The CDR3 sequence is CSAPQGPEQFF. The DNA of the CDR3 is TGCAGTGCACCTCAGGGTCCTGAGCAGTTCTTC.

This clonotype showed up just a few times. This chain connects TRBV7-9 to TRBJ2-7; D unresolved. Trimming cost V 1 base and J 6 bases, with 10 bases left between them. This CDR3 is built from 13 residues. Germline V gene lookup returns CDR1 SEHNR and CDR2 FQNEAQ (reference sequence). CDR3 in amino acids: CASSLVSPPEQYF. In DNA, the CDR3 is TGTGCCAGCAGCTTAGTGTCCCCGCCCGAGCAGTACTTC.

This clonotype was picked up a small number of times. The chain combines TRBV28 with TRBJ1-1, with D possibly being TRBD1 (6 bases). This CDR3 comprises 14 residues. V lost 6 bases, J lost 1 base, and 12 bases lay in between. CDR1 is MDHEN, CDR2 SYDVKM, per germline. CDR3 bases: TGTGCCAGCAGGGTGACAGGTCGGAACACTGAAGCTTTCTTT. Amino acids: CASRVTGRNTEAFF.

This clonotype was recorded a few times. The chain recombines TRBV7-2 with TRBJ2-7; the D call may be TRBD1 or TRBD2 (5 bases each). This CDR3 has 15 residues. Germline V gene data show CDR1 as SGHTA and CDR2 as FQGNSA. V lost 8 bases, J lost 7 bases, and 24 bases lay in between. CDR3 loop: CASSTSRVGLVEQYF. CDR3 sequence (DNA): TGTGCCAGCTCCACGTCGAGGGTGGGGCTGGTGGAGCAGTACTTC. The whole variable domain, remainder taken from reference TRBV7-2 and TRBJ2-7, is GAGVSQSPSNKVTEKGKDVELRCDPISGHTALYWYRQSLGQGLEFLIYFQGNSAPDKSGLPSDRFSAERTGGSVSTLTIQRTQQEDSAVYLCASSTSRVGLVEQYFGPGTRLTVT.

The chain employs TRBV2 and TRBJ1-4; D gene ambiguous. V shed 3 bases and J shed 4 bases, with 12 bases lying between them. Germline V gene sequence: CDR1 SNHLY, CDR2 FYNNEI. This CDR3 has 15 residues. The chain's CDR3 is CASSESGSSNEKLFF. The CDR3 DNA follows: TGTGCCAGCAGTGAGTCGGGCAGCAGTAATGAAAAACTGTTTTTT.

V and J are TRBV10-3 and TRBJ2-7, with D tentatively TRBD2 (5 bases). V lost 8 bases to trimming and J lost 5 bases, with 13 bases between them. Per the germline V gene, CDR1 is ENHRY and CDR2 is SYGVKD. CDR3 length: 12 residues. CDR3: CAISSGSHEQYF. For the CDR3, the DNA is TGTGCCATCTCATCGGGGTCACACGAGCAGTACTTC.